The next 14 T cell receptor beta chains were all read from a single sample in a study of blood T cell repertoires in COVID-19. Clones were sequenced by immunoSEQ multiplex PCR, and TCRdb holds only the in-frame ones, with some missing. The table lists a few hundred thousand clones, about 82% of them singletons. Sequenced material: peripheral blood. These receptors came from a man aged 80 or over with acute or convalescent COVID-19.

V usage is TRBV5-5 and J usage is TRBJ1-3; D is unclear. The CDR3 is 12 amino acids. Germline CDR1 is SGHKS and CDR2 is YYEKEE (reference sequence). V lost 4 bases to trimming and J lost 6 bases, with 8 bases between them. The CDR3 spells CASSPSPNTIYF. CDR3 DNA sequence: TGTGCCAGCAGCCCATCCCCAAACACCATATATTTT.

The chain carries TRBV16 and TRBJ1-1; 7 bases map to TRBD1. Germline CDR1 is KGHSY and CDR2 is FQNENV. Trimming cost V 0 bases and J 1 base; bases outside gene matches: 2. This CDR3 contains 15 residues. The chain's CDR3 is CASSQSRTGNTEAFF. DNA of the CDR3: TGTGCCAGCAGCCAATCGAGGACAGGGAACACTGAAGCTTTCTTT.

V gene TRBV5-1 combines with J gene TRBJ2-1; 10 bases fit TRBD2. V was clipped by 0 bases and J by 8 bases; unmatched bases: 8. Per germline, CDR1 SGHRS and CDR2 YFSETQ. This CDR3 comprises 16 residues. The CDR3 coding sequence is TGCGCCAGCAGCTTGGTTCTAGCGGGAGATGTGGATGAGCAGTTCTTC. Its translation: CASSLVLAGDVDEQFF. Combining the CDR3 with reference TRBV5-1 and TRBJ2-1 gives the whole variable domain KAGVTQTPRYLIKTRGQQVTLSCSPISGHRSVSWYQQTPGQGLQFLFEYFSETQRNKGNFPGRFSGRQFSNSRSEMNVSTLELGDSALYLCASSLVLAGDVDEQFFGPGTRLTVL.

A few counts support this clone. V usage is TRBV2 and J usage is TRBJ1-5, with D possibly matching TRBD1 (5 bases). V lost 8 bases to trimming and J lost 4 bases, with 18 bases between them. Germline V CDR1 and CDR2: SNHLY, FYNNEI. This CDR3 has 15 residues. This CDR3 reads CASRQDTQINQPQHF. CDR3 nucleotide sequence: TGTGCCAGCCGTCAGGACACCCAAATTAATCAGCCCCAGCATTTT.

The chain is built from TRBV9 and TRBJ2-1; 11 nucleotides line up with TRBD2. J lost 0 bases, V lost 0 bases, and 8 bases had no gene match. The germline V gene encodes CDR1 SGDLS and CDR2 YYNGEE. The CDR3 sequence is 19 residues long. CDR3 nucleotide sequence: TGTGCCAGCAGCGTAGGTAGCGGGAGGGGGGGAAGCTCCTACAATGAGCAGTTCTTC. Translation: CASSVGSGRGGSSYNEQFF.

The V call is TRBV5-8, the J call TRBJ1-1; 10 bases map to TRBD1. The CDR3 runs 14 residues. With 4 bases clipped from V and 5 bases from J, the junction kept 5 bases outside the gene matches. Germline CDR1 reads SGHTS; CDR2 reads YDEGEE. CDR3 protein: CASSPWTGGTEAFF. In nucleotides, the CDR3 is TGTGCCAGCAGCCCGTGGACAGGGGGGACTGAAGCTTTCTTT.

V is TRBV7-2 and J is TRBJ1-2; TRBD1 aligns across 9 bases. The J segment lost 3 bases and the V segment lost 5 bases, leaving 13 bases of the junction unmatched. Germline loops: CDR1 SGHTA, CDR2 FQGNSA. The CDR3 length is 17 residues. CDR3 in amino acids: CASSAGTGSARDYGYTF. In nucleotides, the CDR3 is TGTGCCAGCAGCGCCGGGACAGGGTCTGCGCGGGACTATGGCTACACCTTC.

The CDR3 coding sequence is TGTGCCAGCAGCTTGGTTCAGGTACCCAATGAGCAGTTCTTC. Translation: CASSLVQVPNEQFF. The chain carries TRBV7-2 and TRBJ2-1; D remains ambiguous. Per the germline V gene, CDR1 is SGHTA and CDR2 is FQGNSA. The CDR3 is made up of 14 amino acids. Deletions cut 3 bases from V and 6 bases from J, with 12 bases between. Combining the CDR3 with reference TRBV7-2 and TRBJ2-1 gives the whole variable domain GAGVSQSPSNKVTEKGKDVELRCDPISGHTALYWYRQSLGQGLEFLIYFQGNSAPDKSGLPSDRFSAERTGGSVSTLTIQRTQQEDSAVYLCASSLVQVPNEQFFGPGTRLTVL.

This chain links TRBV6-2 or TRBV6-3 with TRBJ2-2; 7 bases line up with TRBD2. Germline CDR1 and CDR2: MNHEY and SVGEGT. V shed 2 bases and J 3 bases; nucleotides not matched to a gene: 3. The CDR3 runs to 15 residues. CDR3 amino acids: CASSYRDYHTGELFF. Here the CDR3 DNA reads TGTGCCAGCAGTTACCGGGACTACCACACCGGGGAGCTGTTTTTT.

The genes are TRBV5-4 and TRBJ2-7, with 8 bases fitting TRBD2. Germline CDR1 SGHNT, CDR2 YYREEE (reference sequence). V lost 2 bases to trimming and J lost 4 bases; unmatched junction nucleotides: 5. The CDR3 is made up of 14 amino acids. The CDR3, as DNA: TGTGCCAGCAGCTTTGGGGGACTAGGGTACGAGCAGTACTTC. Its protein product is CASSFGGLGYEQYF.

The chain couples TRBV28 to TRBJ1-4, with D perhaps matching TRBD1 (5 bases). V was cut by 8 bases and J by 9 bases, with 19 bases left in between. Germline lookup yields CDR1 MDHEN and CDR2 SYDVKM. The CDR3 spans 14 residues. In DNA, the CDR3 is TGTGCCAGCCTGGGACTGGATATCGGGAAAAAACTGTTTTTT. Encoded protein: CASLGLDIGKKLFF.

The V call is TRBV5-4, the J call TRBJ2-2, with D possibly TRBD1 on 6 matching bases. This CDR3 spans 14 amino acids. V lost 4 bases and J 1 base, leaving 8 bases between the germline ends. In germline, CDR1 is SGHNT, CDR2 YYREEE (reference sequence). The CDR3 DNA reads as TGTGCCAGCAGCCCACAGGGGAACACCGGGGAGCTGTTTTTT. It encodes CASSPQGNTGELFF.

This chain joins TRBV5-1 and TRBJ1-1; D not resolved. The V end was cut by 4 bases, the J end by 0 bases, with 13 bases between. Germline V lookup: CDR1 SGHRS, CDR2 YFSETQ. The length of the CDR3 is 15 residues. DNA of the CDR3: TGCGCCAGCAGCCCCCTCCCCGGGATGAACACTGAAGCTTTCTTT. Its translation: CASSPLPGMNTEAFF.

Details on this clone: The same CDR3 arises from other DNA sequences in this sample as well. V usage is TRBV28 and J usage is TRBJ1-2; D possibly corresponds to TRBD1 (5 bases). The V gene lost 3 bases and the J gene lost 7 bases, with 12 bases spanning the gap. This CDR3 contains 13 residues. The V gene's germline CDR1 is MDHEN and CDR2 SYDVKM. The CDR3 DNA reads as TGTGCCAGCAGTTTGTCGGGGGGAGGTGGCTACACCTTC. Its protein is CASSLSGGGGYTF.